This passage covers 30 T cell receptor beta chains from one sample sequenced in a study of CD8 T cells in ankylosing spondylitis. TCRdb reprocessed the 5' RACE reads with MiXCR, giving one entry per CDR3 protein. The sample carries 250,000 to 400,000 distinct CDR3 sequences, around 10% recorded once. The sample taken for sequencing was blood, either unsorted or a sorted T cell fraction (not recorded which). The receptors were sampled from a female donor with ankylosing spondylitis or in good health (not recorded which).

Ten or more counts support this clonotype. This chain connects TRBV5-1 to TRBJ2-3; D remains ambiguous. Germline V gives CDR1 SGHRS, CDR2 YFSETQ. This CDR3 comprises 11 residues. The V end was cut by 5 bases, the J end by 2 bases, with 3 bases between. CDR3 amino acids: CASRITDTQYF. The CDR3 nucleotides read TGCGCCAGCAGGATCACAGATACGCAGTATTTT.

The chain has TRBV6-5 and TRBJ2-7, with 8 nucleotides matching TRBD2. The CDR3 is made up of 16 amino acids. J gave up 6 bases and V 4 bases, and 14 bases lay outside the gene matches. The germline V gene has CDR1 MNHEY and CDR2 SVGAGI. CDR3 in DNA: TGTGCCAGCAGTTCCATTGTGATCGCAGCGGGAGCCGAGCAGTACTTC. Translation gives CASSSIVIAAGAEQYF.

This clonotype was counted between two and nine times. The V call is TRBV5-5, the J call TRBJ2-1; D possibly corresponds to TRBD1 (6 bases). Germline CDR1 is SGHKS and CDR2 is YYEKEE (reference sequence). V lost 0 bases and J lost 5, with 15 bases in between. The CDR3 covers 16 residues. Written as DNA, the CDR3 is TGTGCCAGCAGCTTGGAGTTTGGGACAAGAAACAATGAGCAGTTCTTC. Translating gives CASSLEFGTRNNEQFF.

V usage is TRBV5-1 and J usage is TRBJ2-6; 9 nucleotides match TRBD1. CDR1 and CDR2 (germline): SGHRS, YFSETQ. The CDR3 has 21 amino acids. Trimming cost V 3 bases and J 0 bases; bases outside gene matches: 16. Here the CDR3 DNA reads TGCGCCAGCAGCTCAACTCGACAGGGGGTAATCTCTGACTCTGGGGCCAACGTCCTGACTTTC. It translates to CASSSTRQGVISDSGANVLTF.

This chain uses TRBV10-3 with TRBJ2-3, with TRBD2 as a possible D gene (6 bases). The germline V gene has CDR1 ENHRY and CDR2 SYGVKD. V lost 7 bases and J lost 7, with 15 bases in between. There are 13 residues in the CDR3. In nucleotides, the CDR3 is TGTGCCATCAAAAACCGGGACTCCAATACGCAGTATTTT. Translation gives CAIKNRDSNTQYF.

The CDR3 reads CSARAGTGVTEAFF. For the CDR3, the DNA is TGCAGTGCTAGAGCCGGGACAGGGGTCACTGAAGCTTTCTTT. The chain combines TRBV20-1 with TRBJ1-1; 10 bases match TRBD1. There are 14 residues in the CDR3. Trimming cost V 1 base and J 4 bases; bases outside gene matches: 3. The germline V gene encodes CDR1 DFQATT and CDR2 SNEGSKA (reference sequence).

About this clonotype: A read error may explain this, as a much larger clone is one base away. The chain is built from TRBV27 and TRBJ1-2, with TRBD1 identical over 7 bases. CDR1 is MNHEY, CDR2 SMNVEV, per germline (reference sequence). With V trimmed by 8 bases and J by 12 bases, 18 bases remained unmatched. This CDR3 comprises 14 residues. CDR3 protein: CASEDRAYYRGDTF. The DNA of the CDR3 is TGTGCCAGCGAAGACAGGGCCTATTACCGCGGCGACACCTTC.

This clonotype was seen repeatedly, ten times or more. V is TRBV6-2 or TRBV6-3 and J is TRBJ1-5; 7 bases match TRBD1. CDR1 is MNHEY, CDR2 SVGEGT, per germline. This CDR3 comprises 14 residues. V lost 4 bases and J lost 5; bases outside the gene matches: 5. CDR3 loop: CASSSTGRYQPQHF. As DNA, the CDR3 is TGTGCCAGCAGTTCGACAGGGAGGTATCAGCCCCAGCATTTT.

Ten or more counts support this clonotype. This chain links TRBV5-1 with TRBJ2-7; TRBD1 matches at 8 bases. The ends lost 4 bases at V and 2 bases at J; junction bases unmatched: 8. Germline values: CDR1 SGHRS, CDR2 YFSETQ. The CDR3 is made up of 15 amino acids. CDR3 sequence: CASSPAGTGAYEQYF. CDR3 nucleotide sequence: TGCGCCAGCAGCCCGGCCGGGACAGGAGCCTACGAGCAGTACTTC.

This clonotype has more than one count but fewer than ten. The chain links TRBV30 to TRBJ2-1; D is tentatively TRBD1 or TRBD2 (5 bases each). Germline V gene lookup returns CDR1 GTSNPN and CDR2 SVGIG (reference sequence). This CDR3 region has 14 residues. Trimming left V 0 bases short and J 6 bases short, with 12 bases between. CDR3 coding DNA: TGTGCCTGGAGTGTTGGGGGACCCGGCAATGAGCAGTTCTTC. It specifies CAWSVGGPGNEQFF. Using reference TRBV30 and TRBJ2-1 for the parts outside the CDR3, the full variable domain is SQTIHQWPATLVQPVGSPLSLECTVEGTSNPNLYWYRQAAGRGLQLLFYSVGIGQISSEVPQNLSASRPQDRQFILSSKKLLLSDSGFYLCAWSVGGPGNEQFFGPGTRLTVL.

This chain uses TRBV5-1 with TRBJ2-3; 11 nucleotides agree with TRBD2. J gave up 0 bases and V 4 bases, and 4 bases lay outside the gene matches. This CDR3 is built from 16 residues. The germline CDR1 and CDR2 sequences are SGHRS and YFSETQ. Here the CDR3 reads CASSTSGGRSTDTQYF. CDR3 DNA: TGCGCCAGCAGCACTAGCGGGGGCCGAAGCACAGATACGCAGTATTTT.

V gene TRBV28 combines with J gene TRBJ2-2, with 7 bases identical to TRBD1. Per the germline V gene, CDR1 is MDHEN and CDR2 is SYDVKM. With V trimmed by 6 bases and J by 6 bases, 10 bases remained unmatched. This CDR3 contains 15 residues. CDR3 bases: TGTGCCAGCAGATTCACAGGGGTCTTCGCCGGGGAGCTGTTTTTT. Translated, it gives CASRFTGVFAGELFF.

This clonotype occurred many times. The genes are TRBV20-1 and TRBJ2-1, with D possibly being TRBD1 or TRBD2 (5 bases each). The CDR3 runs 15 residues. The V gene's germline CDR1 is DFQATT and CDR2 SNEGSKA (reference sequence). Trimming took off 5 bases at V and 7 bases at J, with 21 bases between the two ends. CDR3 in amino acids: CSALGVGRGKNEQFF. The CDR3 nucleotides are TGCAGTGCTCTAGGGGTGGGACGGGGAAAGAATGAGCAGTTCTTC.

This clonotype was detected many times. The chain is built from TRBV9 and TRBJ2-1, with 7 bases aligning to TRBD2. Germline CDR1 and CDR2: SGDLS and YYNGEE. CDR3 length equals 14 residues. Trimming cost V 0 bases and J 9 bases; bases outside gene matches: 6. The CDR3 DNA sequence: TGTGCCAGCAGCGTAGGTGGAGGGAGGGGTGAGCAGTTCTTC. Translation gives CASSVGGGRGEQFF.

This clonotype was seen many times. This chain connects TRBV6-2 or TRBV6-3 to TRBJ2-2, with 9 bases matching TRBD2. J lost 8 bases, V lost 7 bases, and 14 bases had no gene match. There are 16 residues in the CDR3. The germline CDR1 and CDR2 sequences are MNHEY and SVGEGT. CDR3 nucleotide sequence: TGTGCCAGCAACTCTCCGGGACTAGCATTATTAGGGGAGCTGTTTTTT. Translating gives CASNSPGLALLGELFF.

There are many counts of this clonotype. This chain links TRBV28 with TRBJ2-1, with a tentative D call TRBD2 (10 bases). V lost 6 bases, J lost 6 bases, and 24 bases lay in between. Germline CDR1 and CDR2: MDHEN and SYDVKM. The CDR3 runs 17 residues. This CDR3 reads CASRRTGVLAGVNEQFF. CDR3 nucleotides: TGTGCCAGCAGAAGGACAGGGGTGCTAGCGGGGGTCAATGAGCAGTTCTTC.

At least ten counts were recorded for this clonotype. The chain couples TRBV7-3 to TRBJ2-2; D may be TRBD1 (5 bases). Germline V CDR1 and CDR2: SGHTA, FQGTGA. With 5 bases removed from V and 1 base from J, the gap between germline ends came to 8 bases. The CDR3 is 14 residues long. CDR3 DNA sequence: TGTGCCAGCAGCCCCGACAGGAACACCGGGGAGCTGTTTTTT. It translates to CASSPDRNTGELFF.

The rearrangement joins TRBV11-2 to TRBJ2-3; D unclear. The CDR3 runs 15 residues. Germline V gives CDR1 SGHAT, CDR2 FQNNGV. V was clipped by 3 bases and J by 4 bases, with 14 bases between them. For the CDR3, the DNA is TGTGCCAGCAGCTTTATGCGGATTAGCCCAGATACGCAGTATTTT. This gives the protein CASSFMRISPDTQYF.

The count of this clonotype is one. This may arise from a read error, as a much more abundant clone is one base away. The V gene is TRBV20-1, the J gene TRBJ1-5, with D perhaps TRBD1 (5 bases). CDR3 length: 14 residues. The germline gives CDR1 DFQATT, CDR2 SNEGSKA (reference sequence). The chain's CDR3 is CSASLQANNQPRHF. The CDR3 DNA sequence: TGCAGTGCCTCCCTACAGGCGAACAATCAGCCCCGGCATTTT.

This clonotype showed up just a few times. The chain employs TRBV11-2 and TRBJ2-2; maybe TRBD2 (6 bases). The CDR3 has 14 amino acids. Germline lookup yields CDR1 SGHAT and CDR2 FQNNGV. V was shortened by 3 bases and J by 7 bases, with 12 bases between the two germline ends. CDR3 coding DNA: TGTGCCAGCAGCTTCGGGACTCTGAACGGGGAGCTGTTTTTT. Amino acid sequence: CASSFGTLNGELFF.

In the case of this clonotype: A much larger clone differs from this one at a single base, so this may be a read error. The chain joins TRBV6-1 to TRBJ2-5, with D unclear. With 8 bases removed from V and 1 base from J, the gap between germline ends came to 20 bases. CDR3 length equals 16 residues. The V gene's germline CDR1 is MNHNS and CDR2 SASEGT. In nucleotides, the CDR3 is TGTGCCAGCGCTTCGGAGAGAGGATCCCCCCAAGAGACCCAGTACTTC. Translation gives CASASERGSPQETQYF.

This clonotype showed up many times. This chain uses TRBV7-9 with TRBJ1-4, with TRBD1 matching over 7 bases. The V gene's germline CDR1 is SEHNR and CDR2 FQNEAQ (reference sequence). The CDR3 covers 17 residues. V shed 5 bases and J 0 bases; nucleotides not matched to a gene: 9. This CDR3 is CASSPRWTGATNEKLFF. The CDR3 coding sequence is TGTGCCAGCAGCCCCCGCTGGACAGGTGCAACTAATGAAAAACTGTTTTTT.

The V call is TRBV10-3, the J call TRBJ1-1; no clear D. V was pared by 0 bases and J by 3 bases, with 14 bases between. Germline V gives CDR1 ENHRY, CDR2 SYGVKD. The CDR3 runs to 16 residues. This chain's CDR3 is CAISESPYARDTEAFF. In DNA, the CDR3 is TGTGCCATCAGTGAGTCTCCTTACGCACGGGACACTGAAGCTTTCTTT.

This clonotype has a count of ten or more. The CDR3 protein is CAIRSGLETQYF. The CDR3 DNA reads TGTGCCATCAGGTCAGGGCTAGAGACCCAGTACTTC. The chain uses TRBV10-3 and TRBJ2-5, with a weak D call TRBD1 (5 bases). Germline CDR1 ENHRY, CDR2 SYGVKD. This CDR3 has 12 residues. V lost 6 bases and J lost 4, with 9 bases in between.

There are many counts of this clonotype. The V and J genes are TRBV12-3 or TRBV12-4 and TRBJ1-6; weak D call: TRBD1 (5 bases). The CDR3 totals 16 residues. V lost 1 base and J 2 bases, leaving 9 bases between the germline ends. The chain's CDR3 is CASSLGTGTYNSPLHF. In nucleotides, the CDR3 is TGTGCCAGCAGTTTAGGAACAGGCACCTATAATTCACCCCTCCACTTT.

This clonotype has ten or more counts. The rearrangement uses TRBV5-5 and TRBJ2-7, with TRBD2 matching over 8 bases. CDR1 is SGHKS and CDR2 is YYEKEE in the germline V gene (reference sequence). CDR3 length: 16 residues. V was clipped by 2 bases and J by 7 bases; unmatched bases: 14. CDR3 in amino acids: CASSLEAGATLVEQYF. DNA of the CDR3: TGTGCCAGCAGCTTAGAAGCGGGGGCTACTCTGGTAGAGCAGTACTTC.

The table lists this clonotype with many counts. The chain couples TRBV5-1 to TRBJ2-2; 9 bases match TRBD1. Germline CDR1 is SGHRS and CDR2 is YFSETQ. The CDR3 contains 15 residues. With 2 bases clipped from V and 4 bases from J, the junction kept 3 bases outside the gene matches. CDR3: CASSLQGASTGELFF. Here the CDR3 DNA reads TGCGCCAGCAGCTTACAGGGGGCAAGCACCGGGGAGCTGTTTTTT.

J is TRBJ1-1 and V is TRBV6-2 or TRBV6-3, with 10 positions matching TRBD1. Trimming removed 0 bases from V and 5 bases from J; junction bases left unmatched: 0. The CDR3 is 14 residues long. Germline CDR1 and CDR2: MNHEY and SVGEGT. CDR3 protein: CASSYSGQGTEAFF. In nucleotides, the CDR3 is TGTGCCAGCAGTTACTCGGGACAGGGGACTGAAGCTTTCTTT.

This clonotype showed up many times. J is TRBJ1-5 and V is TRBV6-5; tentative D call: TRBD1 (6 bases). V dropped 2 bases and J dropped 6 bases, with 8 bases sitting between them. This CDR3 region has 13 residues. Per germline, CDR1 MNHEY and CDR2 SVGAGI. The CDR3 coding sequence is TGTGCCAGCAGTTACGGGGGCGGTCAGCCCCAGCATTTT. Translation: CASSYGGGQPQHF.

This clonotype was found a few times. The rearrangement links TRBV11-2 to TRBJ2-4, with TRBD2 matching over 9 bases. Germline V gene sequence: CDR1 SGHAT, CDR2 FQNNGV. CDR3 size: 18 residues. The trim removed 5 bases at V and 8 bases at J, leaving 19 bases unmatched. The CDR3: CASSRKGGGRAGIDIQYF. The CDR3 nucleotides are TGTGCCAGCAGCCGGAAAGGGGGCGGGAGGGCCGGTATTGACATTCAGTACTTC.